A selection of T cell receptor beta chains follows, all from one sample in a study of cytomegalovirus exposure and HLA in healthy donors. The protocol was immunoSEQ multiplex PCR, while the TCRdb copy is restricted to in-frame clones and leaves out a portion. The sample shows under 120,000 clones, roughly 70% of them seen only once. Source material: PBMCs. The receptor set was obtained from a man aged 35 to 55 in good health and CMV-seropositive. Each CDR3 is given with its conserved first and last residue. The D gene is left open where the match is weak. Clone size is stated in some rows and not others, as once, few, many or a class when expanded.

>NA|TRBV5-8|TRBJ1-1|NA
TGTGCCAACAAGCGGGTCTGGGGCTCTGAAGCTTTCTTT
CANKRVWGSEAFF
>TRBD2|TRBV5-4|TRBJ2-1|once
TGTGCCAGCAGAATAGGACTAGCGGACTACAATGAGCAGTTCTTC
CASRIGLADYNEQFF
>NA|TRBV30|TRBJ2-3|few
TGTGCCTGGAGTGGAGGAGTTACGGATACGCAGTATTTT
CAWSGGVTDTQYF
>TRBD2|TRBV29-1|TRBJ2-7|NA
TGCAGCGTTGCTTTCCTAGCGGGATCCTACGAGCAGTACTTC
CSVAFLAGSYEQYF
>TRBD2|TRBV28|TRBJ2-1|NA
TGTGCCAGCAGTTCTAGGTTGGGGGGGAATGAGCAGTTCTTC
CASSSRLGGNEQFF
>NA|TRBV5-4|TRBJ2-1|NA
TGTGCCAGCAGCTTATTGCAAGGGAGGAATGAGCAGTTCTTC
CASSLLQGRNEQFF
>NA|TRBV4-1|TRBJ1-4|NA
TGCGCCAGCAGCCAGGCCGACAGAGACGGTGAAAAACTGTTTTTT
CASSQADRDGEKLFF
>TRBD2|TRBV7-6|TRBJ2-3|few
TGTGCCAGCAGCTTAAGCGGGGGCCCAGATACGCAGTATTTT
CASSLSGGPDTQYF
>NA|TRBV27|TRBJ2-7|NA
TGTGCCAGCCACGGAGGGGCTAGTGGCCGCTACGAGCAGTACTTC
CASHGGASGRYEQYF
>NA|TRBV10-3|TRBJ2-5|few
TGTGCCATCAGTGTCGGGGTTAGGGAGACCCAGTACTTC
CAISVGVRETQYF
>TRBD2|TRBV11-2|TRBJ2-1|NA
TGTGCCAGCAGCTTAGCTAGCGGGATCTACAATGAGCAGTTCTTC
CASSLASGIYNEQFF
>NA|TRBV28|TRBJ1-4|NA
TGTGCCAGCAGTTTAGCCGGGTTTAATGAAAAACTGTTTTTT
CASSLAGFNEKLFF
>TRBD1|TRBV7-8|TRBJ1-2|NA
TGTGCCAGCAGCTTAGCGGGACAGAATAACTATGGCTACACCTTC
CASSLAGQNNYGYTF
>NA|TRBV5-1|TRBJ2-5|once
TGCGCCAGCAGCTTGGTCTCAGCGACCGAAGAGACCCAGTACTTC
CASSLVSATEETQYF
>TRBD1|TRBV25-1|TRBJ1-1|NA
TGTGCCAGCAGTGAGACAACAGGGGGAAGTGAAGCTTTCTTT
CASSETTGGSEAFF
>TRBD1|TRBV2|TRBJ1-5|NA
TGTGCCAGCGGACCAGGGGGGCCGGAGCCCCAGCATTTT
CASGPGGPEPQHF
>TRBD1|TRBV4-3|TRBJ2-3|NA
TGCGCCAGCAGCCAGGCTAGACAGGGGGCTACAGATACGCAGTATTTT
CASSQARQGATDTQYF
>NA|TRBV27|TRBJ2-3|NA
TGTGCCAGCAGTCCCCGGACTACACTAGCCACAGATACGCAGTATTTT
CASSPRTTLATDTQYF
>NA|TRBV19|TRBJ2-3|few
TGTGCCTCCTCCAGGGGGGCAGATACGCAGTATTTT
CASSRGADTQYF
>NA|TRBV5-1|TRBJ1-6|NA
TGCGCCAGCAGCTTGGCGTCCAATTCACCCCTCCACTTT
CASSLASNSPLHF
>NA|TRBV5-4|TRBJ1-1|NA
TGTGCCAGCAGCTCGGGACTTCTTCTGCGGAACACTGAAGCTTTCTTT
CASSSGLLLRNTEAFF
>NA|TRBV5-1|TRBJ1-4|few
TGCGCCAGCAGTTCCGGGACATACAATGAAAAACTGTTTTTT
CASSSGTYNEKLFF
>TRBD2|TRBV6-5|TRBJ2-3|NA
TGTGCCAGCAGTGTTACTAGCGGGGGCACAGATACGCAGTATTTT
CASSVTSGGTDTQYF
>NA|TRBV30|TRBJ1-2|NA
TGTGCCTGGAGTCCCGGGGGAGACCACACCTTC
CAWSPGGDHTF
>NA|TRBV9|TRBJ1-3|NA
TGTGCCAGCAGCGTAGGCAGCACCATATATTTT
CASSVGSTIYF
>TRBD2|TRBV7-8|TRBJ2-1|NA
TGTGCCAGCAGCCGTGGACTAGCCAATGAGCAGTTCTTC
CASSRGLANEQFF
>NA|TRBV28|TRBJ2-7|few
TGTGCCAGCAGTCGACATTACGAGCAGTACTTC
CASSRHYEQYF
>NA|TRBV21-1|TRBJ2-5|NA
TGTGCCAGCAGCAAAGTTTACGGGAGGTCTCAAGAGACCCAGTACTTC
CASSKVYGRSQETQYF
>NA|TRBV29-1|TRBJ2-2|few
TGCAGCGTTAGCTCCTCCGGGGTAGACACCGGGGAGCTGTTTTTT
CSVSSSGVDTGELFF
>NA|TRBV5-8|TRBJ1-5|once
TGTGCCAGCAGTCAGGGTCAGCCCCAGCATTTT
CASSQGQPQHF
>TRBD2|TRBV5-1|TRBJ2-1|NA
TGCGCCAGCAGCTGGGGACTAGCGGGAGGGCGTCGGTTCTTC
CASSWGLAGGRRFF
>NA|TRBV10-1|TRBJ2-7|NA
TGCGCCAGCAGTGAGTCACCTTGGGCAGCCTCCTACGAGCAGTACTTC
CASSESPWAASYEQYF
>TRBD1|TRBV5-1|TRBJ2-1|NA
TGCGCCAGCAGCTACGGACAGGGGGCCTACAATGAGCAGTTCTTC
CASSYGQGAYNEQFF
>NA|TRBV5-8|TRBJ1-5|NA
TGTGCCAGCAGTCTCGGGGAAGGGAGCAATCAGCCCCAGCATTTT
CASSLGEGSNQPQHF
>TRBD2|TRBV28|TRBJ2-7|many
TGTGCCAGCAGTTTGTTCAGGACTAGCGGCGAGCAGTACTTC
CASSLFRTSGEQYF
>NA|TRBV27|TRBJ2-1|NA
TGTGCCAGCAGCACTAGCCCAAACTCCTACAATGAGCAGTTCTTC
CASSTSPNSYNEQFF
>TRBD2|TRBV5-1|TRBJ2-3|NA
TGCGCCAGCAGCGGTTCTAGCGGGAATATAGATACGCAGTATTTT
CASSGSSGNIDTQYF
>NA|TRBV7-2|TRBJ1-1|few
TGTGCCAGCAGCTTAGACAGGCGGGGAACTGAAGCTTTCTTT
CASSLDRRGTEAFF
>NA|TRBV9|TRBJ1-2|NA
TGTGCCAGCAGCGTAGCGGAGACGACCTTCTATGGCTACACCTTC
CASSVAETTFYGYTF
>TRBD1|TRBV29-1|TRBJ1-1|NA
TGCAGCGTTGCGGACAGGGCCCACACTGAAGCTTTCTTT
CSVADRAHTEAFF
>NA|TRBV7-9|TRBJ2-3|NA
TGTGCCAGCAGCGCGTCTAGCACAGATACGCAGTATTTT
CASSASSTDTQYF
>TRBD2|TRBV7-3|TRBJ2-3|NA
TGTGCCAGCAGCCCCCGGAGCGGGAGTGGTGTCGATACGCAGTATTTT
CASSPRSGSGVDTQYF
>TRBD1|TRBV29-1|TRBJ2-1|few
TGCAGCGTCGGTACCCCCGGGACAGGGTCCGGTGAGCAGTTCTTC
CSVGTPGTGSGEQFF